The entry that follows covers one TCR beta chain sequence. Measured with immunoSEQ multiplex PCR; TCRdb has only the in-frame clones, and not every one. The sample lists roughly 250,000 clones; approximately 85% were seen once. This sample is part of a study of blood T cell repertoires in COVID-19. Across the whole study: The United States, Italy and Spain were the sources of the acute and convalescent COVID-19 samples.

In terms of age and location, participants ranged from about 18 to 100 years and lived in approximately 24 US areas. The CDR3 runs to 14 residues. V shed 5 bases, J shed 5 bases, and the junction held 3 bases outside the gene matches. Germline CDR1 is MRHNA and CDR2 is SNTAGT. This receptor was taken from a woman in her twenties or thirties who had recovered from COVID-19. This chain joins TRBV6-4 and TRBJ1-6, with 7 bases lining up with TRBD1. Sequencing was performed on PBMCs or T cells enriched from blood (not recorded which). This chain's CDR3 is CASSSQGNNSPLHF. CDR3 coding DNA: TGTGCCAGCAGTTCACAGGGGAATAATTCACCCCTCCACTTT.